This paragraph reports one T cell receptor (beta chain). Its antigen remains unidentified. This sample is drawn from a study of radiotherapy plus CTLA-4 blockade in lung cancer. Study information: Among enrolled patients, 15% to 20% responded and approximately 33% achieved disease control. Study-wide points: Expansion in blood of tumor-derived TCR clones was seen after radiotherapy plus ipilimumab. Reports identified early blood T cell clone dynamics, with interferon-beta, as the best response predictor.

CDR1 is LNHDA, CDR2 SQIVND, per germline (reference sequence). The ends lost 0 bases at V and 0 bases at J; junction bases unmatched: 6. The CDR3 length is 18 residues. Treatment of patients with chemo-refractory metastatic non-small-cell lung cancer consisted of focal radiation plus CTLA-4 blockade with ipilimumab. Data came from immunoSEQ multiplex PCR; TCRdb stores just in-frame clones and leaves some out. The sample carries about 85,000 clones, about 90% recorded once. This specimen was peripheral blood, taken from a patient treated with radiotherapy plus ipilimumab. The sequence came from a human donor with non-small cell lung cancer who had a partial response to radiotherapy plus ipilimumab. The rearrangement joins TRBV19 to TRBJ2-1; 9 nucleotides align to TRBD2. In DNA, the CDR3 is TGTGCCAGTAGTATAGATCGTAGTAGCGGGAGCTCCTACAATGAGCAGTTCTTC. The encoded protein is CASSIDRSSGSSYNEQFF.